Sequencing of this T cell receptor (beta chain) was carried out in a study of technical replicates of blood from a handful of donors. Germline assignment: CDR1 KGHSY and CDR2 FQNENV. Trimming removed 2 bases from V and 1 base from J, with 5 bases in between. This CDR3 spans 13 amino acids. Sequencing was performed with immunoSEQ multiplex PCR; in TCRdb, only in-frame clones are kept and a portion is missing. The sample holds about 18,000 clones, about 79% seen once. A few counts support this clone. The sample was PBMCs. This chain joins TRBV16 and TRBJ1-1, with a weak D call TRBD1 (5 bases). The sequence came from a human donor in good health. Some clones in this sample may be carry-over from other donors' samples. The CDR3 nucleotides are TGTGCCAGCAGCCAAAGGGGGAACACTGAAGCTTTCTTT. It encodes CASSQRGNTEAFF.